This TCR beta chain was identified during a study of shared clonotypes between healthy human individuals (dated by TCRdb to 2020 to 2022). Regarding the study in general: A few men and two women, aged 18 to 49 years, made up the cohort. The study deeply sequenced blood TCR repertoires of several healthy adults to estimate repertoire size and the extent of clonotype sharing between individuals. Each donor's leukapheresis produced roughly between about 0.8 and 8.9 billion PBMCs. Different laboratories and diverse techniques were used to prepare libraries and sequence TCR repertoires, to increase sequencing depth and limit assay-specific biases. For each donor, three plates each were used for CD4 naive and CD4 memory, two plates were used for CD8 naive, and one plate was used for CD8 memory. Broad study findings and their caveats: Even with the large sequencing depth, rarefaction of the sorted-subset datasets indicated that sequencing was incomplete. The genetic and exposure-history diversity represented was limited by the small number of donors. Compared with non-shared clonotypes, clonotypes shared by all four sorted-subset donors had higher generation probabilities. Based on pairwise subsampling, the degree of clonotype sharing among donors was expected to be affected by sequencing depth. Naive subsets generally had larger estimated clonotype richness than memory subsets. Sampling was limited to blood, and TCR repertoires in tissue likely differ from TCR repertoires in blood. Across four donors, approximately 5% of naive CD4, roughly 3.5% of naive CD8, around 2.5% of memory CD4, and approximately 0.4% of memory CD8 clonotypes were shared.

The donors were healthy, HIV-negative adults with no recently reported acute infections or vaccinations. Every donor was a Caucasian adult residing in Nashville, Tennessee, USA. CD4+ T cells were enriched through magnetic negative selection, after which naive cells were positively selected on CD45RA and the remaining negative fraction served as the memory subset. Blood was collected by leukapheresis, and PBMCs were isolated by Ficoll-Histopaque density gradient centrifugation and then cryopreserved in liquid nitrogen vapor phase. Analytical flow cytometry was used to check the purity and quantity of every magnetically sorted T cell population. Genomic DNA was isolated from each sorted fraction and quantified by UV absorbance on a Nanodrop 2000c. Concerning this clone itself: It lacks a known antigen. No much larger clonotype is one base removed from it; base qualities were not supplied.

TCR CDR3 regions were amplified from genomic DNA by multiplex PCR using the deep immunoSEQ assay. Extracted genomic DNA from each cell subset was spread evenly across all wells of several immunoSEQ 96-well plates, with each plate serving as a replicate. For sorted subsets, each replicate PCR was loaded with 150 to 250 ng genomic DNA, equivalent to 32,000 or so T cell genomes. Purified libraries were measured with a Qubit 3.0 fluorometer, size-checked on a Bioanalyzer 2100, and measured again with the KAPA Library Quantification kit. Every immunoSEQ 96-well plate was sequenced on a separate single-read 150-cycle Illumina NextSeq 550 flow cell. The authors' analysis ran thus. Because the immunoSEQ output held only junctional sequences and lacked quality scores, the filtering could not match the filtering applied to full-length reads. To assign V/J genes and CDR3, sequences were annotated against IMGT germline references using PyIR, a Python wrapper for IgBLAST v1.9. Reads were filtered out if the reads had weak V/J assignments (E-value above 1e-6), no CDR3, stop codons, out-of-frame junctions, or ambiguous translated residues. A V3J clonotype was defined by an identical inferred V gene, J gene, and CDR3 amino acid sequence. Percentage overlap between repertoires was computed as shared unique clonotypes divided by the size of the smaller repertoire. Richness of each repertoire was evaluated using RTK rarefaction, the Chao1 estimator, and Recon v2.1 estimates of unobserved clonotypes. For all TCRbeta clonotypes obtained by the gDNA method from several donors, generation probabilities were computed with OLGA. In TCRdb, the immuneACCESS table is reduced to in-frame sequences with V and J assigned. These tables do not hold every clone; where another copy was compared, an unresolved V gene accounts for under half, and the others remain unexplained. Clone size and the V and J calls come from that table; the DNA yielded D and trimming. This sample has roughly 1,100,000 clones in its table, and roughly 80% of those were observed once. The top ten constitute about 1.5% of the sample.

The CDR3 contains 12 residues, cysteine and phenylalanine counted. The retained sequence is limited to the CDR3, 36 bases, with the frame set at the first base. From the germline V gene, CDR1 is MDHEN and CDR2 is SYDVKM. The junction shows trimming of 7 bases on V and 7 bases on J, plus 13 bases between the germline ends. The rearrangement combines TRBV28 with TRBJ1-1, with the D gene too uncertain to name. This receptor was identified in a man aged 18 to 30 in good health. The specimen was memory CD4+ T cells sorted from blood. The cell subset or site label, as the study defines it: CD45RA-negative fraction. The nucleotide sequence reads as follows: TGTGCCAGCACCCTTGCCGGGCTTGAAGCTTTCTTT. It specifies CASTLAGLEAFF.